These 8 T cell receptor beta chains were sequenced from one sample in a study of blood T cell repertoires in COVID-19. Produced via immunoSEQ multiplex PCR; TCRdb's table is partial and in-frame only. This sample has under 200,000 clones, with roughly 84% found just once. The material sequenced was peripheral blood. The receptor source for this set is a man aged 50 to 59 with active or convalescent COVID-19.

This clone is a singleton in its sample. The chain links TRBV4-3 to TRBJ1-2, with D hard to call. The germline CDR1 and CDR2 sequences are LGHNA and YSLEER. The CDR3 has 15 amino acids. V was cut by 4 bases and J by 7 bases, with 19 bases left in between. In nucleotides, the CDR3 is TGCGCCAGCAGCCCCGAGAGGAGCCTGGTTCTTGGCTACACCTTC. Translated: CASSPERSLVLGYTF.

The rearrangement links TRBV3-1 (or the pseudogene TRBV3-2) to TRBJ2-5; the match to TRBD2 covers 11 bases. Germline-derived CDR1 and CDR2 are LGHDT and YNNKEL (reference sequence). Trimming took 2 bases from V and 1 from J; bases not matched to a gene: 3. This CDR3 is 16 amino acids long. DNA for the CDR3: TGTGCCAGCAGCCAACCTAGCGGGGGGACCCAAGAGACCCAGTACTTC. This encodes CASSQPSGGTQETQYF.

V usage is TRBV7-9 and J usage is TRBJ1-5, with no clear D. The V end lost 0 bases, the J end lost 5 bases, and 8 bases lay between the germline ends. This CDR3 is 14 amino acids long. Germline V gene sequence: CDR1 SEHNR, CDR2 FQNEAQ (reference sequence). CDR3 protein: CASSLAGEDQPQHF. The CDR3 region has the DNA TGTGCCAGCAGCTTAGCGGGAGAGGATCAGCCCCAGCATTTT.

The chain joins TRBV14 to TRBJ2-2; D call uncertain. Trimming took off 5 bases at V and 1 base at J, with 8 bases between the two ends. The CDR3 covers 14 residues. CDR1 is SGHDN and CDR2 is FVKESK in the germline V gene. The CDR3 loop reads CASSDIRNTGELFF. The CDR3 DNA reads TGTGCCAGCAGCGACATCAGGAACACCGGGGAGCTGTTTTTT.

The J gene is TRBJ1-2, the V gene TRBV28, with TRBD1 as a possible D gene (5 bases). The CDR3 runs 14 residues. Looked up from germline, CDR1 is MDHEN and CDR2 is SYDVKM. V dropped 10 bases and J dropped 2 bases, with 17 bases sitting between them. The CDR3 sequence: CATIDWAGNYGYTF. In DNA, the CDR3 is TGTGCCACTATCGATTGGGCAGGGAACTATGGCTACACCTTC.

J is TRBJ1-1 and V is TRBV3-1 (or the pseudogene TRBV3-2); maybe TRBD1 (5 bases). The CDR3 spans 12 residues. The V end lost 2 bases, the J end lost 8 bases, and 9 bases lay between the germline ends. Germline V gene lookup returns CDR1 LGHDT and CDR2 YNNKEL (reference sequence). Here the CDR3 DNA reads TGTGCCAGCAGCCAACTGTACAGGGAAGCTTTCTTT. Its translation: CASSQLYREAFF.

V usage is TRBV28 and J usage is TRBJ1-1; maybe TRBD1 (6 bases). CDR1 MDHEN and CDR2 SYDVKM come from the germline V gene. The V gene lost 3 bases and the J gene lost 1 base, with 12 bases spanning the gap. This CDR3 comprises 15 residues. The CDR3 DNA is TGTGCCAGCAGTTTGTCGGGACAACCGAACACTGAAGCTTTCTTT. Translated, it gives CASSLSGQPNTEAFF.

The rearrangement links TRBV28 to TRBJ2-1, with 10 bases lining up with TRBD1. The CDR3 extends over 17 amino acids. V lost 5 bases to trimming and J lost 2 bases; unmatched junction nucleotides: 9. Per the germline V gene, CDR1 is MDHEN and CDR2 is SYDVKM. The CDR3 is CASSPRRGQGPYNEQFF. DNA of the CDR3: TGTGCCAGCAGTCCCCGCCGGGGACAGGGGCCCTACAATGAGCAGTTCTTC.